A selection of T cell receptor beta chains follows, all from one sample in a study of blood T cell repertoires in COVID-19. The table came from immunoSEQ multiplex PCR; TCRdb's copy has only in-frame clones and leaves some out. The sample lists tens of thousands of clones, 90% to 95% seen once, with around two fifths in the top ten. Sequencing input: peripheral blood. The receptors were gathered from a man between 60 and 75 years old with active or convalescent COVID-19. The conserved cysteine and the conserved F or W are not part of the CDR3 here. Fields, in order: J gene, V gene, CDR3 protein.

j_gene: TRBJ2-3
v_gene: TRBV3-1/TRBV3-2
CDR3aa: ATGTFSTDTQY

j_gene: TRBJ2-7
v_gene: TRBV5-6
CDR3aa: ASSPRGYEQY

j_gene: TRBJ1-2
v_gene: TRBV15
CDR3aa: ATSRDLGEGGYT

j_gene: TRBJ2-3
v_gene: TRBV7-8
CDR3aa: ASSPGAVSTDTQY

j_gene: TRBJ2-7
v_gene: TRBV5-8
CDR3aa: ASSLAGSPPTYEQY

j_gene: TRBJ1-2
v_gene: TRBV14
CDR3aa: ASSQGHLGYGYT

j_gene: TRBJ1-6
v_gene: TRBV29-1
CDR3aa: SPRAPCSYNSPLH

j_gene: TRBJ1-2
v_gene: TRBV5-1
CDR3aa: ASSLMSVGQGYGYT

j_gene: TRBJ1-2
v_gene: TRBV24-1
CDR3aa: ATSDEGQGSGYT

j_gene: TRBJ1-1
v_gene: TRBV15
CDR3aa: ATSRGQVNTEAF

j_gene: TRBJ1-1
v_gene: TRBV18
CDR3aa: ASSPSWDREEAF

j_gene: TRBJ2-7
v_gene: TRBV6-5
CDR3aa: ASTAVSSYEQY

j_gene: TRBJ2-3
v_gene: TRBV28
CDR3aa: ATFLSGRADTQY

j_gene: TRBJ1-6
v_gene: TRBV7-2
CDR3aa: ASSLNRDSPLH

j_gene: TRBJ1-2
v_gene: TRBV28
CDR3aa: ASTYRDSYT

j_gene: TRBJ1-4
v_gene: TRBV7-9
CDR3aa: ASSLNSNEKLF

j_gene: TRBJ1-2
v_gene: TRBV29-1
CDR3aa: SVLTGGASALYGYT

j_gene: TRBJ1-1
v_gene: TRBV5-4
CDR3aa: ASSFGAGSEAF

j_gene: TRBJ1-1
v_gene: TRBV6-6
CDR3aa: ALNRFLNTEAF

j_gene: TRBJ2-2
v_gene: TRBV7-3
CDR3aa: ASSFLPGGARTGELF

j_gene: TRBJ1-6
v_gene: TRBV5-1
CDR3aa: ASSLEDRGSPLH

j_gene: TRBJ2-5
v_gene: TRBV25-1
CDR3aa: ASSAGDRETQY

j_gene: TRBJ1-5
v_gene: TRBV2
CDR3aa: ASSKEQGKRGNQPQH

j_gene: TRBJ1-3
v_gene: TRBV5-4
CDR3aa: ASSLGRGGGNTIY

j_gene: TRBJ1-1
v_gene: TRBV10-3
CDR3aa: ASRTGLNTEAF

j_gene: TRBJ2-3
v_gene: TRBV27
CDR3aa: ASSSTRQGKHTDTQY

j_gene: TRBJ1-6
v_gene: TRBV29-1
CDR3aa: SVARDRGCSPLH

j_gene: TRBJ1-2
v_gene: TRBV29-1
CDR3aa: SVRTGRAYGYT

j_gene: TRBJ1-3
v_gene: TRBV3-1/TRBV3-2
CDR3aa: ASSQDWGPGNTIY

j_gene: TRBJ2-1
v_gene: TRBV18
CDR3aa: ASSPAGWDNEQF

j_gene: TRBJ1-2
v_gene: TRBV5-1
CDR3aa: ASSLASNYGYT

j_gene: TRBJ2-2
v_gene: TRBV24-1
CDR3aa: ATSDWGGRYTGELF

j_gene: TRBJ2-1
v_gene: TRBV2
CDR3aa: AMQGLYNEQF

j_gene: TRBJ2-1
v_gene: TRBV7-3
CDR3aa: ASSLRGEASYNEQF

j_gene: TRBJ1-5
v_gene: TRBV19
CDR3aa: ASSRVGQPQH

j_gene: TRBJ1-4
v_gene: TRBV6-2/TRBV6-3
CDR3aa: ASSYISRKFATNEKLF

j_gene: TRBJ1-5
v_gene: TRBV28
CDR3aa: ASIENRGQPQH

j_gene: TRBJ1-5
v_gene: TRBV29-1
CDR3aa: SVGGTGDQPQH

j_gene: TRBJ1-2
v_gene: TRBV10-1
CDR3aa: ASSPDRINYGYT

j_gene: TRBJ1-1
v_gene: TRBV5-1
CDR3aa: ASSYTTGGTEAF

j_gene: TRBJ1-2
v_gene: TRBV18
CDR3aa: ASSPPGAIQGSNYGYT